Here is one T cell receptor (beta chain) with its context. These data belong to a study of blood T cell repertoires in COVID-19. Across the whole study: Collection of acute and convalescent COVID-19 samples took place in the United States, Italy and Spain. Sample material is recorded as cDNA or gDNA derived from T cells, B-cell-depleted T cells, or PBMCs.

The CDR3 has 13 amino acids. CDR1 and CDR2 from the germline V gene are KGHSH and LQKENI. The germline V and J ends were trimmed by 2 bases and 4 bases, with 8 bases remaining between them. The authors' processing: Nucleated cell number was recorded as an estimate derived from reference gene primer amplification. Libraries were prepared by immunoSEQ multiplex PCR; TCRdb keeps only in-frame clonotypes and omits some of them. The DNA was the basis for D and trimming; V, J and clone size are from that table. The sample contains under 70,000 clones, around four fifths of which appear only once. The specimen was peripheral blood. This TCR derives from a human donor in a cohort sampled during active COVID-19. V and J are TRBV18 and TRBJ1-1; no clear D gene. CDR3 DNA sequence: TGTGCCAGCTCACCAGGAGCTGGCACTGAAGCTTTCTTT. Residues: CASSPGAGTEAFF.